The 20 T cell receptor beta chains listed next were all sequenced from one sample in a study of blood T cells in healthy people across ages. The use of a sample-barcoded 5' primer and a J-beta primer mix characterized a second PCR of 7 to 11 cycles. TCRdb ran MiXCR on the 5' RACE reads and lists one entry per CDR3 protein. The sample carries 1.5 million or so distinct CDR3 sequences, approximately 38% recorded once. The sample taken for sequencing was blood. The receptor set was obtained from a woman under 30 in good health.

A remark on this clonotype: Its ends do not fully match the called genes, so a read error is possible. The chain uses TRBV5-1 and TRBJ1-1; D gene uncertain. The CDR3 has 12 amino acids. Germline V lookup: CDR1 SGHRS, CDR2 YFSETQ. The CDR3 sequence: CASRSGNTGAFF. The CDR3 DNA is TGCGCCAGCAGATCTGGGAACACTGGAGCTTTCTTT. The full variable domain, with the rest looked up from reference TRBV5-1 and TRBJ1-1, is KAGVTQTPRYLIKTRGQQVTLSCSPISGHRSVSWYQQTPGQGLQFLFEYFSETQRNKGNFPGRFSGRQFSNSRSEMNVSTLELGDSALYLCASRSGNTGAFFGQGTRLTVV.

In its sample, this clonotype was seen many times. V is TRBV12-3 or TRBV12-4 and J is TRBJ2-5; TRBD1 matches at 8 bases. Losses at the gene ends were 5 bases for V and 3 bases for J; bases not matched to a gene: 5. CDR3 length equals 14 residues. CDR3 in amino acids: CASSPQDREETQYF. The CDR3 DNA sequence: TGTGCCAGCAGTCCCCAGGACAGGGAAGAGACCCAGTACTTC.

The chain couples TRBV20-1 to TRBJ1-1; unclear D gene. Germline CDR1 is DFQATT and CDR2 is SNEGSKA (reference sequence). V was shortened by 4 bases and J by 5 bases, with 8 bases between the two germline ends. The length of the CDR3 is 11 residues. The CDR3 is CSATSETEAFF. The CDR3 DNA reads TGCAGTGCTACCAGTGAAACTGAAGCTTTCTTT.

The chain couples TRBV27 to TRBJ2-2, with D possibly TRBD2 on 5 matching bases. V was shortened by 8 bases and J by 2 bases, with 6 bases between the two germline ends. Germline V gene lookup returns CDR1 MNHEY and CDR2 SMNVEV (reference sequence). The CDR3 loop spans 12 amino acids. CDR3: CASGSNTGELFF. CDR3 bases: TGTGCCAGCGGGAGTAACACCGGGGAGCTGTTTTTT.

The chain is built from TRBV9 and TRBJ2-1; a weak D match, TRBD2 (5 bases). The CDR3 consists of 16 residues. The germline V and J ends were trimmed by 0 bases and 5 bases, with 15 bases remaining between them. The germline V gene encodes CDR1 SGDLS and CDR2 YYNGEE. The CDR3 bases are TGTGCCAGCAGCGTAGGGGCGGGCTTGAACAACAATGAGCAGTTCTTC. This gives the protein CASSVGAGLNNNEQFF.

This clonotype has only a few counts. The rearrangement uses TRBV7-7 and TRBJ2-1, with TRBD1 identical over 7 bases. V was pared by 0 bases and J by 4 bases, with 3 bases of the junction left unmatched. In germline, CDR1 is SSHAT, CDR2 FNYEAQ (reference sequence). This CDR3 comprises 15 residues. Here the CDR3 reads CASSLALQGYNEQFF. Written as DNA, the CDR3 is TGTGCCAGCAGCTTAGCGCTACAGGGGTACAATGAGCAGTTCTTC.

This clonotype was observed a handful of times. The rearrangement joins TRBV6-6 to TRBJ1-1, with D possibly matching TRBD1 (5 bases). CDR3 length: 11 residues. The germline CDR1 and CDR2 sequences are MNHNY and SVGAGI (reference sequence). The ends were cut back, 10 bases at V and 3 bases at J, with 9 bases in the middle. Here the CDR3 DNA reads TGTGCCACCGGGACGGACACTGAAGCTTTCTTT. Translation gives CATGTDTEAFF.

This clonotype came up a few times. The gene calls are TRBV12-5 and TRBJ2-5, with 10 bases aligning to TRBD1. This CDR3 spans 14 amino acids. Trimming removed 6 bases from V and 5 bases from J; junction bases left unmatched: 6. CDR1 is LGHNT and CDR2 is FRNRAP in the germline V gene. DNA of the CDR3: TGTGCTAGTGGCCACGGACAGGGGGTGGAGACCCAGTACTTC. It encodes CASGHGQGVETQYF.

This clonotype occurred a few times. The chain has TRBV5-6 and TRBJ2-3; 11 bases align to TRBD2. This CDR3 is built from 14 residues. Unmatched junction bases numbered 4, after V lost 3 bases and J lost 7 bases. Germline CDR1 SGHDT, CDR2 YYEEEE. In DNA, the CDR3 is TGTGCCAGCAGCTCCGGGACTAGCGGATATACGCAGTATTTT. Its protein product is CASSSGTSGYTQYF. The whole variable domain, remainder taken from reference TRBV5-6 and TRBJ2-3, is DAGVTQSPTHLIKTRGQQVTLRCSPKSGHDTVSWYQQALGQGPQFIFQYYEEEERQRGNFPDRFSGHQFPNYSSELNVNALLLGDSALYLCASSSGTSGYTQYFGPGTRLTVL.

This clonotype was recorded a few times. This chain uses TRBV7-9 with TRBJ2-5, with 7 bases that match TRBD1. In germline, CDR1 is SEHNR, CDR2 FQNEAQ (reference sequence). With V trimmed by 3 bases and J by 3 bases, 7 bases remained unmatched. The CDR3 contains 15 residues. This chain's CDR3 is CASSFPGQIKETQYF. CDR3 in DNA: TGTGCCAGCAGCTTTCCGGGACAGATAAAAGAGACCCAGTACTTC.

This clonotype was counted a few times. The chain recombines TRBV2 with TRBJ2-3; 7 positions agree with TRBD1. Germline V lookup: CDR1 SNHLY, CDR2 FYNNEI. The CDR3 totals 15 residues. Losses at the gene ends were 2 bases for V and 4 bases for J; bases not matched to a gene: 6. The chain's CDR3 is CASSEWDRQSDTQYF. Here the CDR3 DNA reads TGTGCCAGCAGTGAATGGGACAGACAGTCAGATACGCAGTATTTT.

The V and J genes are TRBV20-1 and TRBJ2-1; 7 bases align to TRBD2. V was clipped by 6 bases and J by 7 bases; unmatched bases: 18. CDR1 and CDR2 (germline): DFQATT, SNEGSKA (reference sequence). This CDR3 comprises 16 residues. The CDR3 region has the DNA TGCAGTGCCAGAACACCGGGACTACCACGGTGGAATGAGCAGTTCTTC. Amino acids: CSARTPGLPRWNEQFF.

This clonotype was seen only a few times. At one end, the junction sequence differs from germline, possibly due to a read error. The chain has TRBV2 and TRBJ2-1; TRBD1 is a possible D gene (6 bases). The germline V gene encodes CDR1 SNHLY and CDR2 FYNNEI. The CDR3 extends over 14 amino acids. The CDR3 DNA is TGTGCCAGCAGGGAAGGGGGTCGTTACAATGAGCAGTTCTTC. Translated: CASREGGRYNEQFF.

The chain combines TRBV10-2 with TRBJ1-1; a weak D match, TRBD1 (5 bases). This CDR3 region has 16 residues. V dropped 6 bases and J dropped 2 bases, with 19 bases sitting between them. Per germline, CDR1 WSHSY and CDR2 SAAADI. CDR3 loop: CASSASLGQTNTEAFF. The CDR3 DNA sequence: TGCGCCAGCAGCGCCTCTTTGGGGCAGACAAACACTGAAGCTTTCTTT.

This clonotype has only a few counts. The J gene is TRBJ1-5, the V gene TRBV15; no firm D call. CDR1 and CDR2 (germline): LNHNV, YYDKDF (reference sequence). There are 13 residues in the CDR3. Trimming cost V 3 bases and J 6 bases, with 9 bases left between them. CDR3 region: CATSSGHLQPQHF. CDR3 DNA sequence: TGTGCCACCAGCAGCGGTCATCTTCAGCCCCAGCATTTT.

J is TRBJ1-2 and V is TRBV27, with a possible D match to TRBD1 (5 bases). This CDR3 contains 18 residues. Germline loops: CDR1 MNHEY, CDR2 SMNVEV (reference sequence). V was cut by 1 base and J by 0 bases, with 18 bases left in between. Here the CDR3 reads CASSLWGGAVVANYGYTF. The DNA of the CDR3 is TGTGCCAGCAGTTTATGGGGAGGGGCAGTTGTAGCTAACTATGGCTACACCTTC.

This sequence joins TRBV12-3 or TRBV12-4 and TRBJ2-1, with D perhaps assigned TRBD1 or TRBD2 (5 bases each). The CDR3 is 13 residues long. The V and J ends lost 8 bases and 9 bases respectively, with 17 bases between them. As DNA, the CDR3 is TGTGCCAGCCCCCCCCCGGGGCCAACTGAGCAGTTCTTC. Translating gives CASPPPGPTEQFF.

The chain couples TRBV20-1 to TRBJ1-6; 8 bases agree with TRBD1. This CDR3 has 16 amino acids. Per germline, CDR1 DFQATT and CDR2 SNEGSKA (reference sequence). V lost 3 bases, J lost 7 bases, and 11 bases stayed unmatched. CDR3 residues: CSARHRQGPRNSPLHF. CDR3 DNA sequence: TGCAGTGCTAGGCACAGACAGGGGCCCAGGAATTCACCCCTCCACTTT.

J is TRBJ2-3 and V is TRBV20-1, with no clear D. In germline, CDR1 is DFQATT, CDR2 SNEGSKA (reference sequence). Trimming pared 0 bases from V and 6 bases from J, leaving 7 bases between. The CDR3 sequence is 12 residues long. The CDR3 DNA is TGCAGTGCTAGAGATCAAGGCGATACGCAGTATTTT. Its protein product is CSARDQGDTQYF.

Concerning this clonotype: At one boundary the junction diverges from the germline segment, which might be a read error. This chain connects TRBV12-3 or TRBV12-4 to TRBJ1-6; D is uncertain. This CDR3 is 12 amino acids long. The DNA of the CDR3 is TGTACCAGCAGACCGAGGGATTCACCCCTCCACTTT. Amino acid sequence: CTSRPRDSPLHF.